The source of this TCR beta chain is a study of T cell responses to AZD1222 COVID-19 vaccine. Study outcomes and limitations: Vaccine-related CD4 TCRs covered spike, predominating at 160-218 and 743-854.

Sequencing used immunoSEQ multiplex PCR; TCRdb keeps in-frame clones, though not all of them. Of about 84,000 clones detected, roughly 85% appear once; the ten largest clones hold around a tenth. Concerning this clone itself: Antigen: not known.

Sequencing used peripheral blood, obtained 28 days after the second AZD1222 dose. This sequence originates from an adult who received the AZD1222 COVID-19 vaccine.

The CDR3 loop is CASSLGGVRGNTIYF. The DNA for the CDR3 is TGCGCCAGCAGCTTGGGAGGGGTCCGGGGAAACACCATATATTTT. This chain joins TRBV5-1 and TRBJ1-3; maybe TRBD1 (5 bases). The V end lost 0 bases, the J end lost 4 bases, and 11 bases lay between the germline ends. The CDR3 is 15 residues long. CDR1 is SGHRS, CDR2 YFSETQ, per germline. The full variable domain, rest sourced from reference TRBV5-1 and TRBJ1-3, is KAGVTQTPRYLIKTRGQQVTLSCSPISGHRSVSWYQQTPGQGLQFLFEYFSETQRNKGNFPGRFSGRQFSNSRSEMNVSTLELGDSALYLCASSLGGVRGNTIYFGEGSWLTVV.